This T cell receptor (beta chain) stems from a study of cytomegalovirus exposure and HLA in healthy donors. As regards this clone: The antigen remains unidentified.

Study-wide results and limits: The study listed 150 to 200 cytomegalovirus-associated TCR beta chains. Confirmation was obtained in vitro that a few CMV-associated chains are specific for CMV antigens.

J lost 3 bases, V lost 6 bases, and 9 bases had no gene match. This CDR3 contains 15 residues. Germline CDR1 is MGHDK and CDR2 is SYGVNS. TCRdb's copy holds only in-frame clones and misses some; the assay was immunoSEQ multiplex PCR. The table records about 220,000 clones, approximately 80% of them present only once. Sequenced sample: PBMCs. The receptor was derived from a woman aged 25 to 39 in good health and CMV-seropositive. This rearrangement joins TRBV25-1 to TRBJ1-1; 8 nucleotides align to TRBD1. CDR3 nucleotide sequence: TGTGCCAGCAGCAAAAAGACAGGGGCGGACACTGAAGCTTTCTTT. Amino acid sequence: CASSKKTGADTEAFF.